This T cell receptor beta chain derives from a study of T cell responses to AZD1222 COVID-19 vaccine. Only in-frame clones appear in the TCRdb table, and some are missing; sequencing was by immunoSEQ multiplex PCR. The data hold roughly 170,000 clones, with 75% to 90% observed a single time. V was clipped by 0 bases and J by 4 bases, with 17 bases between them. The CDR3 length is 16 residues. Germline V gene data show CDR1 as SGHKS and CDR2 as YYEKEE (reference sequence). Here the sequenced sample was peripheral blood, taken on day 0 of AZD1222 vaccination. V gene TRBV5-5 combines with J gene TRBJ2-7; a possible D gene is TRBD2 (6 bases). The TCR comes from an adult in good health. The DNA for the CDR3 is TGTGCCAGCAGCTTGGGAGGAGGGCGGGTGGAGTACGAGCAGTACTTC. Translated: CASSLGGGRVEYEQYF.